These 21 T cell receptor beta chains were all obtained from the same sample, sequenced in a study of human versus mouse CDR3 diversity and MHC coevolution. TCRdb keeps only in-frame clones here, not all; method: immunoSEQ multiplex PCR. The sample holds roughly 81,000 clones, about 93% seen once. Specimen: naive CD4+ T cells from blood. Subset of the sample: CD45RO-negative CD62L-positive naive CD4 T cells. Every receptor here comes from a person aged 30 to 69 in good health.

The chain is built from TRBV7-2 and TRBJ1-2; TRBD1 agrees at 7 bases. V was pared by 6 bases and J by 4 bases, with 5 bases of the junction left unmatched. The germline gives CDR1 SGHTA, CDR2 FQGNSA. The CDR3 spans 13 residues. The CDR3 DNA follows: TGTGCCAGCAGTTTCCAGGGGGTCTATGGCTACACCTTC. Translated: CASSFQGVYGYTF. Full variable domain (rest looked up from reference TRBV7-2 and TRBJ1-2): GAGVSQSPSNKVTEKGKDVELRCDPISGHTALYWYRQSLGQGLEFLIYFQGNSAPDKSGLPSDRFSAERTGGSVSTLTIQRTQQEDSAVYLCASSFQGVYGYTFGSGTRLTVV.

CDR3 protein: CASLKPGQLWLGYTF. The DNA of the CDR3 is TGTGCCAGTCTGAAACCGGGACAGTTGTGGCTAGGCTACACCTTC. The chain is built from TRBV19 and TRBJ1-2; 7 nucleotides match TRBD1. Germline CDR1 is LNHDA and CDR2 is SQIVND (reference sequence). The J segment lost 8 bases and the V segment lost 8 bases, leaving 17 bases of the junction unmatched. The CDR3 spans 15 residues.

The chain carries TRBV5-1 and TRBJ2-3; TRBD2 might be the D (5 bases). The germline gives CDR1 SGHRS, CDR2 YFSETQ. This CDR3 contains 15 residues. V lost 1 base, J lost 1 base, and 10 bases lay in between. CDR3 coding DNA: TGCGCCAGCAGCTTGCAAAGGCGGGGCACAGATACGCAGTATTTT. This codes for CASSLQRRGTDTQYF.

This clone has only a few counts. The germline gene is not matched at one end of the junction; a read error may be the cause. V usage is TRBV5-1 and J usage is TRBJ1-1, with D perhaps TRBD1 (5 bases). Germline CDR1 and CDR2: SGHRS and YFSETQ. The CDR3 extends over 12 amino acids. Here the CDR3 reads CASSRDSLSLLF. Here the CDR3 DNA reads TGCGCCAGCAGCCGGGACTCCTTAAGCTTACTCTTT.

The chain links TRBV25-1 to TRBJ1-6; unclear D gene. V was clipped by 2 bases and J by 7 bases, with 9 bases between them. Germline assignment: CDR1 MGHDK and CDR2 SYGVNS. This CDR3 contains 14 residues. The CDR3 coding sequence is TGTGCCAGCAGTGAAGGTGGGAGCAATTCACCCCTCCACTTT. This codes for CASSEGGSNSPLHF.

The chain couples TRBV30 to TRBJ2-7; weak D call: TRBD1 (6 bases). From germline, CDR1 is GTSNPN and CDR2 SVGIG (reference sequence). The germline V and J ends were trimmed by 3 bases and 9 bases, with 15 bases remaining between them. The CDR3 totals 12 residues. The CDR3 nucleotides are TGTGCCTGGAGCCAGGGGACGCCACCGCAGTACTTC. Translating gives CAWSQGTPPQYF.

The chain joins TRBV7-3 to TRBJ1-1, with a possible D match to TRBD1 (6 bases). The CDR3 is made up of 13 amino acids. The ends were cut back, 0 bases at V and 8 bases at J, with 10 bases in the middle. Germline V CDR1 and CDR2: SGHTA, FQGTGA. CDR3 bases: TGTGCCAGCAGCTTAACGCAAGGGGGAGAAGCTTTCTTT. Translated: CASSLTQGGEAFF.

V gene TRBV7-6 combines with J gene TRBJ2-5, with 10 bases aligning to TRBD1. TRBJ2-7 matches the DNA end more closely, so the J call is doubtful. Germline CDR1 and CDR2: SGHVS and FNYEAQ. The CDR3 is 14 amino acids. This CDR3 is CASSFPGQGNEQYF. CDR3 nucleotides: TGTGCCAGCAGCTTCCCGGGACAGGGGAACGAGCAGTACTTC.

V gene TRBV7-9 combines with J gene TRBJ1-5; 9 nucleotides match TRBD1. In germline, CDR1 is SEHNR, CDR2 FQNEAQ (reference sequence). The CDR3 spans 15 residues. The ends lost 1 base at V and 5 bases at J; junction bases unmatched: 3. CDR3 amino acids: CASSLGTGVYQPQHF. The CDR3 bases are TGTGCCAGCAGCTTAGGGACAGGGGTTTATCAGCCCCAGCATTTT.

This clone was recorded once. V usage is TRBV7-9 and J usage is TRBJ2-7; 9 positions agree with TRBD1. The V segment lost 3 bases and the J segment 6 bases; nucleotides outside the gene matches: 6. This CDR3 has 14 amino acids. The germline CDR1 and CDR2 sequences are SEHNR and FQNEAQ (reference sequence). The CDR3 nucleotides read TGTGCCAGCAGCTTTGGGACAGGGTTGGTCGAGCAGTACTTC. Its protein is CASSFGTGLVEQYF.

The rearrangement joins TRBV6-1 to TRBJ2-3, with D possibly being TRBD2 (6 bases). Germline V gene sequence: CDR1 MNHNS, CDR2 SASEGT. CDR3 length equals 13 residues. V was clipped by 10 bases and J by 3 bases, with 14 bases between them. The CDR3 DNA follows: TGTGCCAACCCGCGGGGTAGTACAGATACGCAGTATTTT. Translation gives CANPRGSTDTQYF.

In DNA, the CDR3 is TGTGCCAGCACCTTGCCAACTTTTCGCAATGAGCAGTTCTTC. Translation: CASTLPTFRNEQFF. J is TRBJ2-1 and V is TRBV28; D is unclear. Between the trimmed V and J ends, which lost 7 bases and 6 bases, there was a span of 16 bases. Germline loops: CDR1 MDHEN, CDR2 SYDVKM. CDR3 size: 14 residues.

V gene TRBV18 combines with J gene TRBJ1-4, with D perhaps TRBD1 (5 bases). The V end lost 0 bases, the J end lost 7 bases, and 12 bases lay between the germline ends. The CDR3 covers 15 residues. From germline, CDR1 is KGHSH and CDR2 LQKENI. The CDR3 DNA follows: TGTGCCAGCTCACCACCGGGGAGGGGCCCTGAAAAACTGTTTTTT. Protein product: CASSPPGRGPEKLFF. Variable domain in full (rest from reference TRBV18 and TRBJ1-4): NAGVMQNPRHLVRRRGQEARLRCSPMKGHSHVYWYRQLPEEGLKFMVYLQKENIIDESGMPKERFSAEFPKEGPSILRIQQVVRGDSAAYFCASSPPGRGPEKLFFGSGTQLSVL.

This sequence joins TRBV7-3 and TRBJ2-1; 8 bases line up with TRBD2. Germline CDR1 is SGHTA and CDR2 is FQGTGA. The CDR3 runs to 15 residues. The V and J ends lost 5 bases and 1 base, in that order; junction bases with no gene match: 4. This chain's CDR3 is CASSATSGSYNEQFF. The CDR3 DNA reads TGTGCCAGCAGCGCAACTAGCGGTTCCTACAATGAGCAGTTCTTC.

V is TRBV7-2 and J is TRBJ2-1; 8 bases are shared with TRBD2. Looked up from germline, CDR1 is SGHTA and CDR2 is FQGNSA. This CDR3 has 18 amino acids. The junction had 8 bases not matched to a gene; V was cut back by 1 base and J by 0 bases. CDR3 sequence: CASSLGPGGASSYNEQFF. The DNA of the CDR3 is TGTGCCAGCAGCTTAGGGCCCGGGGGGGCGAGCTCCTACAATGAGCAGTTCTTC.

The chain employs TRBV5-1 and TRBJ1-5; D unclear. Germline CDR1 reads SGHRS; CDR2 reads YFSETQ. V was clipped by 2 bases and J by 6 bases, with 18 bases between them. The CDR3 length is 16 residues. CDR3 bases: TGCGCCAGCAGCTTTGAGGGTCCTTCCAGCTTTCAGCCCCAGCATTTT. As protein: CASSFEGPSSFQPQHF.

The DNA for the CDR3 is TGTGCCAGCAGTTACTCGAGGCCTCCTCGGAGCGAGCAGTACTTC. Its translation is CASSYSRPPRSEQYF. The genes are TRBV6-5 and TRBJ2-7; D is uncertain. This CDR3 has 15 residues. Trimming cost V 0 bases and J 6 bases, with 15 bases left between them. Per the germline V gene, CDR1 is MNHEY and CDR2 is SVGAGI.

The chain carries TRBV6-6 and TRBJ1-2; 9 positions match TRBD1. The CDR3 covers 16 residues. J gave up 3 bases and V 5 bases, and 10 bases lay outside the gene matches. Germline CDR1 reads MNHNY; CDR2 reads SVGAGI (reference sequence). The CDR3 sequence is CASSGTRQGEDYGYTF. Here the CDR3 DNA reads TGTGCCAGCAGTGGGACGAGACAGGGGGAAGACTATGGCTACACCTTC.

The CDR3 coding sequence is TGTGCCACCAGCAGAGGGAAATGGGCACAGTCCCTCTACGAGCAGTACTTC. Translation: CATSRGKWAQSLYEQYF. The J gene is TRBJ2-7, the V gene TRBV15; D not certain. CDR3 length equals 17 residues. Germline CDR1 is LNHNV and CDR2 is YYDKDF (reference sequence). The ends were cut back, 1 base at V and 3 bases at J, with 19 bases in the middle. The complete variable domain, with remaining parts taken from reference TRBV15 and TRBJ2-7, reads DAMVIQNPRYQVTQFGKPVTLSCSQTLNHNVMYWYQQKSSQAPKLLFHYYDKDFNNEADTPDNFQSRRPNTSFCFLDIRSPGLGDTAMYLCATSRGKWAQSLYEQYFGPGTRLTVT.

The chain uses TRBV11-2 and TRBJ2-5; 9 positions agree with TRBD2. The germline gives CDR1 SGHAT, CDR2 FQNNGV. CDR3 length equals 15 residues. J was trimmed by 1 base and V by 6 bases; bases with no gene match: 6. The CDR3 sequence: CASSPAGGPQETQYF. In DNA, the CDR3 is TGTGCCAGCAGTCCAGCGGGGGGCCCCCAAGAGACCCAGTACTTC.

V usage is TRBV6-5 and J usage is TRBJ1-1; D gene ambiguous. Germline V gene data show CDR1 as MNHEY and CDR2 as SVGAGI. This CDR3 is 15 amino acids long. The ends were cut back, 0 bases at V and 1 base at J, with 9 bases in the middle. CDR3 DNA sequence: TGTGCCAGCAGTTACTCAGCCCGAGGGAACACTGAAGCTTTCTTT. This codes for CASSYSARGNTEAFF.